The entry below gives a single T cell receptor beta chain sequence along with its context. Its antigen is not identified. One entry per CDR3 protein, called by TCRdb with MiXCR from the 5' RACE reads. In the table there are 60,000 to 90,000 distinct CDR3 sequences, around 7.8% of which are singletons. The sample is drawn from a study of spatial heterogeneity in lung cancer. The time point here: sample taken at primary tumor resection. The V and J ends lost 6 bases and 4 bases, in that order; junction bases with no gene match: 8. This CDR3 contains 15 residues. The germline V gene encodes CDR1 SGHTA and CDR2 FQGNSA. Study-level points and caveats: At resection, ubiquitous expanded tumor TCRs appeared in blood more than at follow-up.

The origin of this receptor is a male donor with early-stage non-small cell lung cancer. Source: PBMCs, taken at surgery. The gene calls are TRBV7-2 and TRBJ2-3, with TRBD1 matching over 9 bases. The CDR3 nucleotides are TGTGCCAGCAGACAGGACAGGGGAGAAGCAGATACGCAGTATTTT. This codes for CASRQDRGEADTQYF. The whole variable domain, remainder taken from reference TRBV7-2 and TRBJ2-3, is GAGVSQSPSNKVTEKGKDVELRCDPISGHTALYWYRQSLGQGLEFLIYFQGNSAPDKSGLPSDRFSAERTGGSVSTLTIQRTQQEDSAVYLCASRQDRGEADTQYFGPGTRLTVL.